Described below is a single T cell receptor (beta chain) sequence and its context. The V end lost 3 bases, the J end lost 0 bases, and 9 bases lay between the germline ends. The CDR3 is 14 residues long. Per germline, CDR1 SQVTM and CDR2 ANQGSEA. This sample was taken from a study of blood T cell repertoires in COVID-19. About the study: PBMCs, B-cell-depleted T cells, or T cells were the source of the cDNA or gDNA that made up the material.

Sequencing was performed with immunoSEQ multiplex PCR; in TCRdb, only in-frame clones are kept and a portion is missing. The profile shows about 200,000 clones, less than 90% of them singletons. Each participant's cohort was designated according to participant-reported clinical history. The TCR originated in a woman aged 25 to 45 who had been exposed to COVID-19. The specimen was PBMCs or T cells enriched from blood (not recorded which). The rearrangement joins TRBV29-1 to TRBJ2-1, with a tentative D call TRBD2 (6 bases). The CDR3 DNA follows: TGCAGCGTTGATAGCGGTAGCTCCTACAATGAGCAGTTCTTC. Amino acid sequence: CSVDSGSSYNEQFF.